A selection of T cell receptor beta chains follows, all from one sample in a study of OX40 agonist ivuxolimab in advanced cancers. The repertoire was sequenced with immunoSEQ multiplex PCR; TCRdb's copy has only in-frame clones and lacks some. The sample carries 60,000 or so clones, approximately 87% recorded once. Specimen: CD4+ or CD8+ T cells sorted from blood, collected in a trial of the OX40 agonist ivuxolimab. The source is an adult with an advanced solid tumor such as melanoma, head and neck, liver or kidney cancer. Both conserved end residues are part of each CDR3. D genes are given only for firm matches. Clone size is stated in some rows and not others, as once, few, many or a class when expanded.

-	TRBD2	TRBJ2-3	14	TRBV7-2	CASSQGLAGEGQYF	TGTGCCAGCAGCCAAGGACTAGCGGGAGAGGGGCAGTATTTT
few	TRBD1	TRBJ1-4	17	TRBV9	CASSGERTGMLNEKLFF	TGTGCCAGCAGCGGCGAGAGGACAGGGATGCTTAATGAAAAACTGTTTTTT
-	-	TRBJ1-2	16	TRBV27	CASSSLGAGLGYGYTF	TGTGCCAGCAGTTCCCTTGGGGCAGGGCTGGGCTATGGCTACACCTTC
-	-	TRBJ2-5	13	TRBV27	CASSLSGWETQYF	TGTGCCAGCAGTTTATCGGGATGGGAGACCCAGTACTTC
-	TRBD2	TRBJ2-5	14	TRBV5-1	CASSLGLAGETQYF	TGCGCCAGCAGCTTGGGACTAGCGGGTGAGACCCAGTACTTC
-	-	TRBJ2-7	14	TRBV5-1	CASSLDQGVYEQYF	TGCGCCAGCAGCTTGGATCAGGGCGTCTACGAGCAGTACTTC
-	-	TRBJ1-1	13	TRBV6-1	CASVMNMNTEAFF	TGTGCCAGCGTAATGAACATGAACACTGAAGCTTTCTTT
-	TRBD2	TRBJ2-1	16	TRBV29-1	CSAREGLTSGYNEQFF	TGCAGCGCCCGGGAGGGCCTTACATCAGGGTACAATGAGCAGTTCTTC
-	-	TRBJ2-7	11	TRBV20-1	CSASPDHEQYF	TGCAGTGCTAGCCCTGATCACGAGCAGTACTTC
few	-	TRBJ1-2	13	TRBV10-1	CASSEFQGGGYTF	TGCGCCAGCAGTGAGTTCCAGGGAGGCGGCTACACCTTC
-	-	TRBJ1-3	12	TRBV5-6	CASSFAGNTIYF	TGTGCCAGCAGCTTCGCGGGAAACACCATATATTTT
-	TRBD2	TRBJ2-1	13	TRBV15	CATSRERAGLQFF	TGTGCCACCAGCAGAGAGAGAGCGGGATTGCAGTTCTTC
-	TRBD1	TRBJ2-1	16	TRBV19	CASSIGYRGLRNEQFF	TGTGCCAGTAGTATAGGCTACAGGGGGCTACGCAATGAGCAGTTCTTC
-	-	TRBJ2-5	13	TRBV18	CASSDAIQETQYF	TGTGCCAGCTCAGACGCAATCCAAGAGACCCAGTACTTC
-	-	TRBJ2-7	14	TRBV27	CASSSTIPPYEQYF	TGTGCCAGCAGTTCTACCATACCGCCCTACGAGCAGTACTTC
-	-	TRBJ2-1	14	TRBV10-1	CASSVGGSYNEQFF	TGCGCCAGCAGTGTGGGGGGCTCCTACAATGAGCAGTTCTTC
-	TRBD1	TRBJ2-7	18	TRBV30	CAWSGDRRSFRGAYEQYF	TGTGCCTGGAGTGGGGACAGGCGATCCTTCCGAGGTGCCTACGAGCAGTACTTC